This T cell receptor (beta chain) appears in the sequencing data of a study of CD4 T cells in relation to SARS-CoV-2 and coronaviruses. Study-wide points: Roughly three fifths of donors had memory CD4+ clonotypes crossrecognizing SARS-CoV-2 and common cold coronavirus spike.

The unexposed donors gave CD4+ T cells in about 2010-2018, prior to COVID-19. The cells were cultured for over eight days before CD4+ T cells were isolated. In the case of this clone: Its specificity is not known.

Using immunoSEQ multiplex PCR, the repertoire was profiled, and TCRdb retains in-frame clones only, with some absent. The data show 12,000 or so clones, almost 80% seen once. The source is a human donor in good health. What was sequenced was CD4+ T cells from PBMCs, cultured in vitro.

The CDR3 reads CSVETGIGDGYTF. DNA for the CDR3: TGCAGCGTTGAAACCGGAATCGGCGATGGCTACACCTTC. The V gene is TRBV29-1, the J gene TRBJ1-2; no clear D gene. Trimming took 2 bases from V and 6 from J, leaving 13 bases between them. This CDR3 contains 13 residues. In germline, CDR1 is SQVTM, CDR2 ANQGSEA.